The TCR beta chain described here comes from a study of T cell changes during pregnancy in multiple sclerosis. The CDR3 has 13 residues. Germline CDR1 LGHNA, CDR2 YSLEER. V was trimmed by 3 bases and J by 8 bases, leaving 10 bases between them. Some clones are missing from TCRdb's copy, which holds only in-frame ones; the method was immunoSEQ multiplex PCR. The table has approximately 60,000 clones, under 95% seen once. The clonotype originates from a female donor with multiple sclerosis, enrolled in a pregnancy study. The V call is TRBV4-3, the J call TRBJ1-4; D unclear. Sequencing was performed on peripheral blood, taken in the second trimester of pregnancy. The CDR3, as DNA: TGCGCCAGCAGCCATCACACAACAGAAAAACTGTTTTTT. Translation: CASSHHTTEKLFF.